A single sample is the source of the 10 T cell receptor beta chains below, sequenced in a study of blood T cell repertoires in COVID-19. TCRdb's copy holds only in-frame clones and misses some; the assay was immunoSEQ multiplex PCR. The sample lists some 94,000 clones; 85% to 90% were seen once. What was sequenced was peripheral blood. The receptors shown here come from a human donor in a cohort sampled during active COVID-19.

This clone was recorded once. This chain uses TRBV5-6 with TRBJ2-7; TRBD1 agrees at 7 bases. Trimming at V came to 4 bases and at J to 3 bases, leaving 4 bases not matched to a gene. The V gene's germline CDR1 is SGHDT and CDR2 YYEEEE. CDR3 length: 13 residues. In DNA form, the CDR3 reads TGTGCCAGCAGCACGGGACAGCGCTACGAGCAGTACTTC. Protein product: CASSTGQRYEQYF.

The chain uses TRBV6-2 or TRBV6-3 and TRBJ1-5, with unresolved D. The V gene lost 6 bases and the J gene lost 3 bases, with 9 bases spanning the gap. The CDR3 has 13 residues. Germline values: CDR1 MNHEY, CDR2 SVGEGT. The DNA for the CDR3 is TGTGCCAGCAGCCCGACTTACAATCAGCCCCAGCATTTT. Its translation: CASSPTYNQPQHF.

This sequence joins TRBV19 and TRBJ2-1; D not certain. Trimming pared 4 bases from V and 3 bases from J, leaving 13 bases between. The CDR3 loop spans 15 amino acids. The germline CDR1 and CDR2 sequences are LNHDA and SQIVND (reference sequence). The chain's CDR3 is CASSTRSYFYNEQFF. The DNA for the CDR3 is TGTGCCAGTAGTACGAGATCATACTTCTACAATGAGCAGTTCTTC.

The chain links TRBV3-1 (or the pseudogene TRBV3-2) to TRBJ1-2; possibly TRBD1 for D (5 bases). The germline gives CDR1 LGHDT, CDR2 YNNKEL (reference sequence). V was pared by 2 bases and J by 4 bases, with 11 bases between. The CDR3 totals 14 residues. The CDR3 region has the DNA TGTGCCAGCAGCCAACAACGACAGAGCTATGGCTACACCTTC. Translating it yields CASSQQRQSYGYTF.

The rearrangement joins TRBV12-3 or TRBV12-4 to TRBJ1-1; TRBD1 is a possible D gene (5 bases). This CDR3 is 13 amino acids long. V was clipped by 6 bases and J by 2 bases, with 10 bases between them. CDR3 region: CASSFDRNTEAFF. As DNA, the CDR3 is TGTGCCAGCAGCTTTGACAGAAACACTGAAGCTTTCTTT.

V and J are TRBV6-5 and TRBJ2-1; TRBD1 is a possible D gene (6 bases). Trimming pared 0 bases from V and 10 bases from J, leaving 7 bases between. CDR1 is MNHEY, CDR2 SVGAGI, per germline. CDR3 length equals 12 residues. The CDR3 spells CASSYSRGEQFF. The CDR3 DNA is TGTGCCAGCAGTTACTCGAGGGGGGAGCAGTTCTTC.

The gene calls are TRBV11-2 and TRBJ2-1; TRBD2 is a possible D gene (6 bases). CDR3 size: 11 residues. Germline CDR1 reads SGHAT; CDR2 reads FQNNGV. Trimming removed 8 bases at V and 10 bases at J, with 12 bases between. DNA of the CDR3: TGTGCCAGCGGAGGGCGGGGAGAGCAGTTCTTC. Residues: CASGGRGEQFF.

The chain links TRBV24-1 to TRBJ2-5; TRBD2 agrees at 8 bases. After removal of 9 bases from V and 2 bases from J, the junction contained 1 base not matched to a gene. Germline V gives CDR1 KGHDR, CDR2 SFDVKD. This CDR3 has 12 residues. This CDR3 reads CATSSGQETQYF. In DNA form, the CDR3 reads TGTGCCACCTCTAGCGGGCAAGAGACCCAGTACTTC.

The chain carries TRBV29-1 and TRBJ1-2; TRBD1 matches 8 bases. The CDR3 is made up of 11 amino acids. Unmatched junction bases numbered 3, after V lost 7 bases and J lost 5 bases. Germline values: CDR1 SQVTM, CDR2 ANQGSEA. Here the CDR3 DNA reads TGCAGCGCAGGGACAGGTTATGGCTACACCTTC. Encoded protein: CSAGTGYGYTF. Full variable domain (rest looked up from reference TRBV29-1 and TRBJ1-2): SAVISQKPSRDICQRGTSLTIQCQVDSQVTMMFWYRQQPGQSLTLIATANQGSEATYESGFVIDKFPISRPNLTFSTLTVSNMSPEDSSIYLCSAGTGYGYTFGSGTRLTVV.

The V and J genes are TRBV10-1 and TRBJ2-1; TRBD2 matches 12 bases. CDR1 is WNHNN, CDR2 SYGVQD, per germline (reference sequence). This CDR3 region has 17 residues. V shed 0 bases, J shed 2 bases, and the junction held 2 bases outside the gene matches. DNA for the CDR3: TGCGCCAGCAGTGAGTCGAGACTAGCGGGGGCCTACAATGAGCAGTTCTTC. Residues: CASSESRLAGAYNEQFF.